In its sample, the clone carrying this T cell receptor beta chain was seen a few times. The source of the sample is a study of T cell repertoires in cytomegalovirus infection. TCRdb itself ran the reads through MiXCR, one entry per CDR3 protein. The table records a few hundred thousand distinct CDR3 sequences, around a sixth of them present only once. CDR3 size: 16 residues. Trimming took 3 bases from V and 5 from J; bases not matched to a gene: 10. CDR1 and CDR2 (germline): KGHSH, LQKENI. Sequencing input: PBMCs. The chain has TRBV18 and TRBJ2-1, with 7 nucleotides matching TRBD2. The TCR sequence derives from a human donor in good health (CMV status not recorded). Some clones in this sample may be carry-over from other donors' samples. As DNA, the CDR3 is TGTGCCAGCTCACCGAGGCTAGCGGACTTTAACAATGAGCAGTTCTTC. It translates to CASSPRLADFNNEQFF. Full variable domain (missing parts from reference TRBV18 and TRBJ2-1): NAGVMQNPRHLVRRRGQEARLRCSPMKGHSHVYWYRQLPEEGLKFMVYLQKENIIDESGMPKERFSAEFPKEGPSILRIQQVVRGDSAAYFCASSPRLADFNNEQFFGPGTRLTVL.